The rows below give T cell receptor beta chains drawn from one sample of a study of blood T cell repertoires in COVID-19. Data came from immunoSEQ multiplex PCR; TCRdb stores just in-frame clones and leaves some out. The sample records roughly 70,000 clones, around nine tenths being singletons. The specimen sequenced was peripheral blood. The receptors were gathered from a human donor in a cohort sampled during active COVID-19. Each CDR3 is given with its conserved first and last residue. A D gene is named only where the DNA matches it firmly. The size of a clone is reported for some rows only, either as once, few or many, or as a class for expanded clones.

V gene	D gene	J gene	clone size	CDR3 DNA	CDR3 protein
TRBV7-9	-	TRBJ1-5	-	TGTGCCAGCAGCTTCGGAGGGAACAATCAGCCCCAGCATTTT	CASSFGGNNQPQHF
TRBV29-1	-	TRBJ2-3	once	TGCAGCGTCCGAGGGGGGGCAGATACGCAGTATTTT	CSVRGGADTQYF
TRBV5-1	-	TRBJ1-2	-	TGCGCCAGCACCGCACAGGGAGCTAACTATGGCTACACCTTC	CASTAQGANYGYTF
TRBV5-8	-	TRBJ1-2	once	TGTGCCAGCAGCTTGGTATTGGGGAGTCGGCCCTATGGCTACACCTTC	CASSLVLGSRPYGYTF
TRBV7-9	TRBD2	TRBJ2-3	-	TGTGCCAGCAGCTCGGGACTAGCGGGATACGGGGCCACAGATACGCAGTATTTT	CASSSGLAGYGATDTQYF
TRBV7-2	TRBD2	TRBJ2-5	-	TGTGCCAGCAGCCTCCTGTGGGGGGGAGAGACCCAGTACTTC	CASSLLWGGETQYF
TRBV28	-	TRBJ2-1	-	TGTGCCAGCAGTGGGACTCGTAGCTCCTACAATGAGCAGTTCTTC	CASSGTRSSYNEQFF
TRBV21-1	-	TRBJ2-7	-	TGTGCCAGCATCCCGGGGGGGGGACACTCGTTTATTCCGTACTTC	CASIPGGGHSFIPYF
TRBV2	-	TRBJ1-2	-	TGTGCCAGCAGAGAGAATCGGGACACCTTGAACTATGGCTACACCTTC	CASRENRDTLNYGYTF
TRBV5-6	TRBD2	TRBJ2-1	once	TGTGCCAGCAGCTTAGTAGGGCTAGCGGGAGGGAATGAGCAGTTCTTC	CASSLVGLAGGNEQFF
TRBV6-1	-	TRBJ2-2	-	TGTGCCAGCAGTGGGGCAGGGGCTACAAGCCTCACCGGGGAGCTGTTTTTT	CASSGAGATSLTGELFF
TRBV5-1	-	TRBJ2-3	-	TGCGCCAGCAGCTTTGTCAGGACTACCACAGATACGCAGTATTTT	CASSFVRTTTDTQYF
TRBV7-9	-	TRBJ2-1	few	TGTGCCAGCAGCTTCGACACAGGGCGGGAGAATGAGCAGTTCTTC	CASSFDTGRENEQFF
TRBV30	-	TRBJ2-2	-	TGTGCCTGGGTAGTAGACACCGGGGAGCTGTTTTTT	CAWVVDTGELFF
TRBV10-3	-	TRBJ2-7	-	TGTGCCACCCAGGGCTCCTACGAGCAGTACTTC	CATQGSYEQYF
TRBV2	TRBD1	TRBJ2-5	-	TGTGCCGGACAGACAGGGGGCAGGGAGACCCAGTACTTC	CAGQTGGRETQYF
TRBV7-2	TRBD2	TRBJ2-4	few	TGTGCCAGCAGCCCCCCGGGACTAGCGGGAGCGGGAAACATTCAGTACTTC	CASSPPGLAGAGNIQYF
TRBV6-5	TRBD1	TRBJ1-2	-	TGTGCCAGCAGTCCAGGGGGGGGACAGGAGAATGGCTACACCTTC	CASSPGGGQENGYTF
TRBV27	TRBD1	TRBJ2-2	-	TGTGCCAGCACGTCCGGGACAGGGGAGGTCGGGGAGCTGTTTTTT	CASTSGTGEVGELFF
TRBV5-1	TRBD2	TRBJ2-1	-	TGCGCCAGCAGCTTGGAATCTAGCGGATACAATGAGCAGTTCTTC	CASSLESSGYNEQFF
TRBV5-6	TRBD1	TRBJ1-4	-	TGTGCCAGCAGCTTGCGGAGACAGGGGAATGAAAAACTGTTTTTT	CASSLRRQGNEKLFF
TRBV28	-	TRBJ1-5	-	TGTGCCAGCAGTTTATATGGGTTTAACGGGCAGCCCCAGCATTTT	CASSLYGFNGQPQHF
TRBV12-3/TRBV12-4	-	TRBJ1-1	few	TGTGCCAGCAGGTTACAGCTACAGGGAGAAGCTTTCTTT	CASRLQLQGEAFF
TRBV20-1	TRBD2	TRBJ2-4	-	TGCAGTGCTAGTATCCGGGAGGGCCTCCAAAACATTCAGTACTTC	CSASIREGLQNIQYF
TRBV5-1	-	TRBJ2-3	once	TGCGCCAGCAGCTTTTTGGCGATCGGCGGGACGGCAGATACGCAGTATTTT	CASSFLAIGGTADTQYF
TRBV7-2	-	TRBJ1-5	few	TGTGCCAGCAGCTTTGCGTTGTGGCAGCCCCAGCATTTT	CASSFALWQPQHF
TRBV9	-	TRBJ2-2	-	TGTGCCAGCAGAAGCGGAGCGAACACCGGGGAGCTGTTTTTT	CASRSGANTGELFF
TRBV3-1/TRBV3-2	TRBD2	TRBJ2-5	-	TGTGCCAGCAGCCATGACGTACCGGGACTAGCGGGAGTAGAGACCCAGTACTTC	CASSHDVPGLAGVETQYF
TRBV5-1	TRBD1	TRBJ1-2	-	TGCGCCAGCAGCGAACCAAGACAGGGCCTTCGCCCCCACTATGGCTACACCTTC	CASSEPRQGLRPHYGYTF
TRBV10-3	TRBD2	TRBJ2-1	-	TGTGCCATCAGGTCCGGGAGTGGCGGGAGGGCGTACAATGAGCAGTTCTTC	CAIRSGSGGRAYNEQFF
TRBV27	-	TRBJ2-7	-	TGTGCCAGCAGTTTCATAAGCGGACGGCAGTACTTC	CASSFISGRQYF
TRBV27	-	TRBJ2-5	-	TGTGCCAGCAGTTTATCGTTTTCGGTGGAGACCCAGTACTTC	CASSLSFSVETQYF
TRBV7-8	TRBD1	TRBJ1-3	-	TGTGCCAGCAGCTTACTGGGACAGGGGAGGTCTGGAAACACCATATATTTT	CASSLLGQGRSGNTIYF
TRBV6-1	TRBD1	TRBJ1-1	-	TGTGCCAGCAGTGAAAGCGGGACAGGGTCCGCTGAAGCTTTCTTT	CASSESGTGSAEAFF
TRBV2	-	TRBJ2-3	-	TGTGCCAGCAGCGAAAATGGGTCGGGAGTCCCCACAGATACGCAGTATTTT	CASSENGSGVPTDTQYF
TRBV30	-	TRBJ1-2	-	TGTGCCTGGAGTCGTGGCGGAGGCTACACCTTC	CAWSRGGGYTF
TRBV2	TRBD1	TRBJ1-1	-	TGTGCCAGCAGCAGGGGGTGGAACACTGAAGCTTTCTTT	CASSRGWNTEAFF